The 2 T cell receptor beta chains reported below all come from one sample, sequenced in a study of blood T cell repertoires in COVID-19. Assay used: immunoSEQ multiplex PCR; TCRdb lists only in-frame clones, some missing. The table lists 160,000 or so clones, around 74% of them singletons. Sequencing input: peripheral blood. The receptors were sampled from a woman in her sixties with COVID-19, enrolled during active disease.

This clone came up a few times. This sequence joins TRBV6-5 and TRBJ1-6; D call uncertain. The CDR3 covers 14 residues. V dropped 6 bases and J dropped 0 bases, with 6 bases sitting between them. Germline V gene data show CDR1 as MNHEY and CDR2 as SVGAGI. The CDR3 region is CASRRSSYNSPLHF. The CDR3 nucleotides read TGTGCCAGCAGGCGGAGCTCCTATAATTCACCCCTCCACTTT.

This clone was recorded only once. The chain uses TRBV6-5 and TRBJ2-3, with no clear D. Trimming removed 2 bases at V and 1 base at J, with 13 bases between. Germline V gives CDR1 MNHEY, CDR2 SVGAGI. The CDR3 runs to 16 residues. CDR3 protein: CASSYGLQVGTDTQYF. CDR3 coding DNA: TGTGCCAGCAGTTACGGGCTTCAAGTCGGCACAGATACGCAGTATTTT.